Detailed here is one TCR beta chain. Method: immunoSEQ multiplex PCR; TCRdb's copy keeps in-frame clones and lacks some. The sample records under 70,000 clones, about 85% being singletons. The data derive from a study of OX40 agonist ivuxolimab in advanced cancers. Trimming removed 1 base at V and 7 bases at J, with 14 bases between. CDR3 length: 14 amino acids. The V gene's germline CDR1 is SGHRS and CDR2 YFSETQ. V gene TRBV5-1 combines with J gene TRBJ1-2, with no clear D. The sequenced sample was CD4+ or CD8+ T cells sorted from blood, obtained in a trial of the OX40 agonist ivuxolimab. The clonotype was recovered from an adult with an advanced solid tumor such as melanoma, head and neck, liver or kidney cancer. CDR3 residues: CASSLQVGISGYTF. CDR3 sequence (DNA): TGCGCCAGCAGCTTGCAGGTCGGGATTTCTGGCTACACCTTC.